Below, 9 T cell receptor beta chains from the same sample are listed, as sequenced in a study of lymphopenia after photon versus proton radiotherapy. Using immunoSEQ multiplex PCR, the repertoire was profiled, and TCRdb retains in-frame clones only, with some absent. The sample consists of around 70,000 clones, under 95% of them appearing once. This material consisted of peripheral blood, taken from a patient treated with photon-based radiotherapy. These receptors all stem from a woman between 65 and 79 years old with pancreatic cancer.

This clone was seen only a few times. The chain recombines TRBV11-1 with TRBJ2-1; D tentatively fits TRBD1 or TRBD2 (5 bases each). V lost 5 bases and J 2 bases, leaving 13 bases between the germline ends. CDR3 length: 15 amino acids. CDR1 is SGHAT and CDR2 is FQDESV in the germline V gene (reference sequence). This CDR3 reads CASSNDGGPYNEQFF. The CDR3 DNA is TGTGCCAGCAGCAATGATGGGGGACCCTACAATGAGCAGTTCTTC.

This chain connects TRBV4-3 to TRBJ2-3; TRBD2 aligns across 8 bases. This CDR3 has 18 residues. The ends lost 0 bases at V and 1 base at J; junction bases unmatched: 9. The germline gives CDR1 LGHNA, CDR2 YSLEER. This CDR3 is CASSQELLTSGRTDTQYF. In DNA, the CDR3 is TGCGCCAGCAGCCAAGAACTCCTCACTAGCGGCCGCACAGATACGCAGTATTTT.

The chain has TRBV5-1 and TRBJ2-2; TRBD1 might be the D (6 bases). From germline, CDR1 is SGHRS and CDR2 YFSETQ. V shed 4 bases and J shed 5 bases, with 12 bases lying between them. The CDR3 has 14 residues. CDR3 loop: CASSEQGWTGELFF. CDR3 in DNA: TGCGCCAGCAGCGAGCAGGGGTGGACCGGGGAGCTGTTTTTT.

The gene calls are TRBV7-8 and TRBJ1-1; D perhaps matches TRBD1 (5 bases). This CDR3 has 15 residues. The V gene's germline CDR1 is SGHVS and CDR2 FQNEAQ. V lost 5 bases to trimming and J lost 4 bases, with 17 bases between them. The CDR3 region is CASSGPGLRGTEAFF. CDR3 DNA sequence: TGTGCCAGCAGCGGCCCGGGACTCCGGGGCACTGAAGCTTTCTTT.

This chain joins TRBV30 and TRBJ1-1; D is possibly TRBD1 (6 bases). The germline CDR1 and CDR2 sequences are GTSNPN and SVGIG (reference sequence). Trimming removed 3 bases from V and 4 bases from J, with 12 bases in between. The CDR3 totals 13 residues. CDR3 nucleotide sequence: TGTGCCTGGAGCCAGGGGACCGGCACTGAAGCTTTCTTT. It yields the protein CAWSQGTGTEAFF.

This clone was seen just once. The chain is built from TRBV9 and TRBJ1-3, with a possible D match to TRBD1 (5 bases). This CDR3 is built from 15 residues. Deletions cut 0 bases from V and 4 bases from J, with 11 bases between. In germline, CDR1 is SGDLS, CDR2 YYNGEE. The CDR3 region has the DNA TGTGCCAGCAGCGTAGGGGGGTTGGGCGGAAACACCATATATTTT. It yields the protein CASSVGGLGGNTIYF.

The chain employs TRBV28 and TRBJ2-7; D is ambiguous. V was cut by 6 bases and J by 3 bases, with 6 bases left in between. This CDR3 is 11 amino acids long. In germline, CDR1 is MDHEN, CDR2 SYDVKM. CDR3 DNA sequence: TGTGCCAGCAGGAGACTCTACGAGCAGTACTTC. Translating it yields CASRRLYEQYF.

The V gene is TRBV19, the J gene TRBJ2-1; D gene unclear. V was pared by 3 bases and J by 7 bases, with 4 bases between. The CDR3 is made up of 11 amino acids. Germline V gene data show CDR1 as LNHDA and CDR2 as SQIVND (reference sequence). The CDR3: CASSILNEQFF. The DNA of the CDR3 is TGTGCCAGTAGTATCCTAAATGAGCAGTTCTTC.

The chain carries TRBV28 and TRBJ1-3; D is possibly TRBD1 (5 bases). Trimming removed 3 bases from V and 8 bases from J, with 14 bases in between. Germline V gene lookup returns CDR1 MDHEN and CDR2 SYDVKM. This CDR3 is built from 14 residues. The CDR3 spells CASSLGHGGDTIYF. The DNA for the CDR3 is TGTGCCAGCAGTTTGGGTCACGGGGGAGACACCATATATTTT.